A single sample gave rise to the 13 T cell receptor beta chains below, sequenced in a study of shared clonotypes between healthy human individuals. Produced via immunoSEQ multiplex PCR; TCRdb's table is partial and in-frame only. This sample yields some 2,000,000 clones, of which 90% to 96% are seen a single time; roughly 0.13% belongs to the top ten. Material: naive CD4+ T cells sorted from blood. The subset is: CD45RA+ positively selected. These TCRs come from a man between 18 and 29 years old in good health.

The chain uses TRBV7-2 and TRBJ2-3, with TRBD2 identical over 13 bases. The CDR3 has 17 residues. V lost 5 bases, J lost 1 base, and 6 bases stayed unmatched. CDR1 and CDR2 from the germline V gene are SGHTA and FQGNSA. The chain's CDR3 is CASSLGLAGARTDTQYF. CDR3 coding DNA: TGTGCCAGCAGCCTCGGACTAGCGGGAGCCCGCACAGATACGCAGTATTTT.

A note on this clone: Other DNA sequences in this sample translate to the same CDR3. V and J are TRBV18 and TRBJ1-1; 7 nucleotides align to TRBD1. The germline V gene has CDR1 KGHSH and CDR2 LQKENI. The CDR3 has 15 amino acids. V dropped 0 bases and J dropped 1; count of bases not matched to a gene: 2. In nucleotides, the CDR3 is TGTGCCAGCTCACCACCGGGACAGACGAACACTGAAGCTTTCTTT. Translation gives CASSPPGQTNTEAFF.

As concerns this clone: Other DNA sequences in the sample encode the same CDR3. This sequence joins TRBV18 and TRBJ2-7, with D uncertain. Looked up from germline, CDR1 is KGHSH and CDR2 is LQKENI. The CDR3 contains 13 residues. V lost 3 bases and J 0 bases, leaving 6 bases between the germline ends. The CDR3 sequence is CASSPDTSYEQYF. CDR3 bases: TGTGCCAGCTCACCGGATACCTCCTACGAGCAGTACTTC.

The chain couples TRBV11-2 to TRBJ1-3, with 8 positions matching TRBD1. The CDR3 loop spans 17 amino acids. In germline, CDR1 is SGHAT, CDR2 FQNNGV. V dropped 5 bases and J dropped 1; count of bases not matched to a gene: 10. CDR3 nucleotides: TGTGCCAGCAGCAGGGACAGGCTTATTGGGTCTGGAAACACCATATATTTT. This sequence encodes CASSRDRLIGSGNTIYF.

This sequence joins TRBV19 and TRBJ2-7, with 8 bases aligning to TRBD2. Germline assignment: CDR1 LNHDA and CDR2 SQIVND (reference sequence). Trimming took 6 bases from V and 2 from J; bases not matched to a gene: 3. The CDR3 contains 13 residues. CDR3 region: CASRRGATYEQYF. The CDR3 bases are TGTGCCAGTAGGCGGGGGGCCACCTACGAGCAGTACTTC.

This clone was recorded a few times. Other DNA sequences from this sample encode an identical CDR3 as well. CDR3 in amino acids: CASRGQGNTEAFF. CDR3 nucleotides: TGTGCCAGCAGAGGACAGGGGAACACTGAAGCTTTCTTT. V is TRBV25-1 and J is TRBJ1-1; the match to TRBD1 covers 8 bases. Trimming took 6 bases from V and 1 from J; bases not matched to a gene: 1. CDR1 is MGHDK and CDR2 is SYGVNS in the germline V gene. The CDR3 loop spans 13 amino acids.

The chain employs TRBV5-1 and TRBJ1-6; TRBD1 aligns across 7 bases. V was pared by 0 bases and J by 8 bases, with 2 bases of the junction left unmatched. Germline V gives CDR1 SGHRS, CDR2 YFSETQ. The CDR3 loop spans 14 amino acids. CDR3 residues: CASSLDRGDSPLHF. The CDR3, as DNA: TGCGCCAGCAGCTTGGACAGGGGAGATTCACCCCTCCACTTT.

DNA of the CDR3: TGTGCCAGCAGTGACTCTACGGGCACCCAGGGAATAGGCTATGGCTACACCTTC. This gives the protein CASSDSTGTQGIGYGYTF. The genes are TRBV6-4 and TRBJ1-2, with D possibly TRBD1 on 5 matching bases. Trimming shortened V by 0 bases and J by 4 bases, and 21 bases separated the two germline ends. The CDR3 sequence is 18 residues long. Germline V CDR1 and CDR2: MRHNA, SNTAGT.

The J gene is TRBJ1-1, the V gene TRBV28; no definite D call. The V end was cut by 7 bases, the J end by 9 bases, with 15 bases between. There are 12 residues in the CDR3. Germline CDR1 MDHEN, CDR2 SYDVKM. DNA of the CDR3: TGTGCCAGCACCCCCCTTCCTTCGCAAGCTTTCTTT. This translates into CASTPLPSQAFF.

Turning to this clone: Other DNA sequences from this sample encode an identical CDR3 as well. The chain employs TRBV4-1 and TRBJ2-6; D is unclear. V was cut by 0 bases and J by 1 base, with 4 bases left in between. The CDR3 contains 15 residues. Germline V gives CDR1 MGHRA, CDR2 YSYEKL. In DNA form, the CDR3 reads TGCGCCAGCAGCCAAGAGAGTTCTGGGGCCAACGTCCTGACTTTC. Residues: CASSQESSGANVLTF.

This clone occurred once. This chain links TRBV6-5 with TRBJ1-2; 7 nucleotides align to TRBD1. The CDR3 has 15 residues. In germline, CDR1 is MNHEY, CDR2 SVGAGI. J lost 6 bases, V lost 1 base, and 8 bases had no gene match. DNA of the CDR3: TGTGCCAGCAGTTACTTCAAGACAGGGAGCAATGGCTACACCTTC. Its translation is CASSYFKTGSNGYTF.

The genes are TRBV28 and TRBJ1-2, with TRBD1 matching 8 bases. CDR3 length equals 15 residues. The V and J ends lost 2 bases and 5 bases, in that order; junction bases with no gene match: 7. In germline, CDR1 is MDHEN, CDR2 SYDVKM. The CDR3 sequence: CASSLDSTGAYGYTF. The CDR3 DNA is TGTGCCAGCAGTTTAGATTCGACAGGGGCGTATGGCTACACCTTC.

V usage is TRBV18 and J usage is TRBJ1-6, with 8 bases matching TRBD1. Germline CDR1 reads KGHSH; CDR2 reads LQKENI. CDR3 length equals 15 residues. V shed 6 bases, J shed 5 bases, and the junction held 6 bases outside the gene matches. CDR3: CASSLDRANNSPLHF. The CDR3 region has the DNA TGTGCCAGCTCCTTGGACAGGGCGAATAATTCACCCCTCCACTTT.